Listed here are 26 T cell receptor beta chains from one sample, sequenced in a study of spatial heterogeneity in lung cancer. Time point specified: sample taken at primary tumor resection. Findings and caveats of the study: For expanded intratumoral alpha and beta TCRs, counts tracked tumor mutation counts.

MiXCR, applied by TCRdb to the 5' RACE reads, yields one record per CDR3 protein. The sample yields just over 800 distinct CDR3 sequences, roughly 8.8% seen once. These receptors are not linked to any known antigen. The sample was lung tumor tissue, taken at surgery. The origin of the receptors is a male donor with early-stage non-small cell lung cancer.

This clonotype was observed a handful of times. The gene calls are TRBV18 and TRBJ1-5; D is perhaps TRBD1 (6 bases). V gave up 3 bases and J gave up 4 bases, with 7 bases separating them. Germline V gene data show CDR1 as KGHSH and CDR2 as LQKENI. The CDR3 length is 13 residues. The DNA for the CDR3 is TGTGCCAGCTCACCTGGACAGAATCAGCCCCAGCATTTT. This codes for CASSPGQNQPQHF.

In its sample, this clonotype ranks as medium-sized (0.01 to 0.1%). The chain is built from TRBV7-8 and TRBJ2-3; TRBD2 agrees at 10 bases. Germline CDR1 reads SGHVS; CDR2 reads FQNEAQ. The CDR3 has 14 residues. V gave up 5 bases and J gave up 4 bases; unmatched junction bases: 3. The CDR3 sequence: CASSLLAGADTQYF. In DNA, the CDR3 is TGTGCCAGCAGCCTGCTAGCGGGAGCAGATACGCAGTATTTT.

By its share, this clonotype is medium-sized. J is TRBJ2-2 and V is TRBV19; 10 bases are a match to TRBD1. The CDR3 is 16 residues long. CDR1 is LNHDA and CDR2 is SQIVND in the germline V gene (reference sequence). V was clipped by 3 bases and J by 7 bases; unmatched bases: 8. The CDR3 region has the DNA TGTGCCAGTAGTATGGTGGGACAGGGGTTGGTCGGGGAGCTGTTTTTT. Translation gives CASSMVGQGLVGELFF.

This clonotype is deemed medium-sized. This sequence joins TRBV29-1 and TRBJ2-2, with D perhaps matching TRBD2 (5 bases). V lost 4 bases, J lost 1 base, and 10 bases lay in between. Germline values: CDR1 SQVTM, CDR2 ANQGSEA. The CDR3 has 14 amino acids. The CDR3 region is CSVGAARNTGELFF. Written as DNA, the CDR3 is TGCAGCGTTGGAGCGGCCCGGAACACCGGGGAGCTGTTTTTT.

Judged by abundance, this clonotype is large (0.1 to 1%). V gene TRBV20-1 combines with J gene TRBJ2-1; D remains ambiguous. The length of the CDR3 is 12 residues. The ends were cut back, 5 bases at V and 6 bases at J, with 11 bases in the middle. Germline V gene lookup returns CDR1 DFQATT and CDR2 SNEGSKA (reference sequence). CDR3 bases: TGCAGTGCTCTCGCACATGCCAATGAGCAGTTCTTC. Its protein is CSALAHANEQFF.

In its sample, this clonotype is large. The V gene is TRBV28, the J gene TRBJ2-7; 9 positions match TRBD1. The CDR3 has 13 amino acids. Germline CDR1 MDHEN, CDR2 SYDVKM. V trimming: 6 bases; J trimming: 6 bases; junction bases outside the gene matches: 6. CDR3 sequence: CASRLTGGREQYF. DNA of the CDR3: TGTGCCAGCAGGTTAACAGGGGGCCGCGAGCAGTACTTC.

This clonotype counts as large (0.1 to 1%). V and J are TRBV9 and TRBJ2-1; D is possibly TRBD2 (5 bases). Trimming left V 0 bases short and J 2 bases short, with 15 bases between. CDR3 size: 17 residues. Per germline, CDR1 SGDLS and CDR2 YYNGEE. The CDR3 here is CASSVGVRTGTYNEQFF. The CDR3 region has the DNA TGTGCCAGCAGCGTAGGAGTTAGAACGGGGACCTACAATGAGCAGTTCTTC.

This clonotype ranks as medium-sized. V is TRBV5-1 and J is TRBJ2-7; tentative D call: TRBD1 (5 bases). The CDR3 spans 13 residues. From germline, CDR1 is SGHRS and CDR2 YFSETQ. Between the trimmed V and J ends, which lost 5 bases and 2 bases, there was a span of 11 bases. The CDR3, as DNA: TGCGCCAGCAGTGTGGGGCCAGCCTACGAGCAGTACTTC. It encodes CASSVGPAYEQYF.

In this sample, this clonotype is medium-sized (0.01 to 0.1%). V and J are TRBV19 and TRBJ2-7, with 11 nucleotides matching TRBD1. CDR3 size: 14 residues. Losses at the gene ends were 3 bases for V and 6 bases for J; bases not matched to a gene: 4. Germline V lookup: CDR1 LNHDA, CDR2 SQIVND (reference sequence). In DNA form, the CDR3 reads TGTGCCAGTAGTATCGGGACAGGGGGATCCGAGCAGTACTTC. It codes for CASSIGTGGSEQYF.

In its sample, this clonotype ranks as medium-sized. The V gene is TRBV20-1, the J gene TRBJ2-5, with D possibly matching TRBD1 (6 bases). CDR1 is DFQATT, CDR2 SNEGSKA, per germline (reference sequence). V was trimmed by 7 bases and J by 4 bases, leaving 13 bases between them. There are 12 residues in the CDR3. The CDR3 DNA sequence: TGCAGTGTAAATCAGGGGAGAGAGACCCAGTACTTC. This codes for CSVNQGRETQYF.

This clonotype was found a few times. This chain connects TRBV6-5 to TRBJ1-5, with D perhaps TRBD1 (6 bases). The V end was cut by 0 bases, the J end by 5 bases, with 11 bases between. Germline V gene lookup returns CDR1 MNHEY and CDR2 SVGAGI. This CDR3 is built from 15 residues. The CDR3 loop is CASSYSIGGHQPQHF. Written as DNA, the CDR3 is TGTGCCAGCAGTTACTCGATCGGGGGGCATCAGCCCCAGCATTTT.

By frequency in the sample, this clonotype is large. The V and J genes are TRBV5-1 and TRBJ2-5; the match to TRBD1 covers 9 bases. The length of the CDR3 is 14 residues. V lost 5 bases to trimming and J lost 2 bases; unmatched junction nucleotides: 4. Germline V CDR1 and CDR2: SGHRS, YFSETQ. CDR3 region: CASRRTGAQETQYF. CDR3 sequence (DNA): TGCGCCAGCAGAAGGACAGGGGCGCAAGAGACCCAGTACTTC.

This clonotype is labeled as medium-sized. The genes are TRBV5-5 and TRBJ1-1; D gene unclear. The germline gives CDR1 SGHKS, CDR2 YYEKEE (reference sequence). The CDR3 has 16 residues. Trimming shortened V by 0 bases and J by 0 bases, and 12 bases separated the two germline ends. The CDR3 DNA reads as TGTGCCAGCAGCTTGGGTACAGCTCGGATGAACACTGAAGCTTTCTTT. Translated, it gives CASSLGTARMNTEAFF.

Relative to its sample, this clonotype is large (0.1 to 1%). V is TRBV6-2 or TRBV6-3 and J is TRBJ2-1; TRBD2 agrees at 11 bases. Germline lookup yields CDR1 MNHEY and CDR2 SVGEGT. The CDR3 is 15 residues long. V lost 6 bases and J lost 4; bases outside the gene matches: 5. CDR3: CASSQTSGVYNEQFF. In DNA, the CDR3 is TGTGCCAGCAGCCAGACTAGCGGGGTTTACAATGAGCAGTTCTTC.

This clonotype is labeled as medium-sized. The V and J genes are TRBV27 and TRBJ2-7, with D perhaps TRBD1 (5 bases). With 5 bases removed from V and 3 bases from J, the gap between germline ends came to 8 bases. The CDR3 is made up of 12 amino acids. CDR1 MNHEY and CDR2 SMNVEV come from the germline V gene (reference sequence). CDR3 residues: CASSRDSYEQYF. CDR3 bases: TGTGCCAGCAGTAGAGACAGCTACGAGCAGTACTTC.

This clonotype is medium-sized in the sample. The chain carries TRBV28 and TRBJ1-2; no reliable D call. Trimming cost V 4 bases and J 0 bases, with 12 bases left between them. CDR1 is MDHEN, CDR2 SYDVKM, per germline. The CDR3 is 15 amino acids. In DNA form, the CDR3 reads TGTGCCAGCAGTTCTCTCCAGCGTGCTAACTATGGCTACACCTTC. Translation gives CASSSLQRANYGYTF.

By share of the sample, this clonotype is medium-sized. The chain has TRBV7-6 and TRBJ2-7; D may be TRBD2 (6 bases). This CDR3 is built from 14 residues. CDR1 is SGHVS and CDR2 is FNYEAQ in the germline V gene. Trimming shortened V by 3 bases and J by 5 bases, and 14 bases separated the two germline ends. The CDR3 DNA is TGTGCCAGCAGCTTGGGGGGAGGATCGGACGAGCAGTACTTC. As protein: CASSLGGGSDEQYF. The full variable domain, in which reference TRBV7-6 and TRBJ2-7 provide the parts outside the CDR3, is GAGVSQSPRYKVTKRGQDVALRCDPISGHVSLYWYRQALGQGPEFLTYFNYEAQQDKSGLPNDRFSAERPEGSISTLTIQRTEQRDSAMYRCASSLGGGSDEQYFGPGTRLTVT.

This clonotype is medium-sized by share. CDR3 sequence (DNA): TGTGCCAGCAGCTTAGTCCGGGGTTCCACTGAAGCTTTCTTT. Residues: CASSLVRGSTEAFF. The chain has TRBV7-2 and TRBJ1-1; D remains unclear. V lost 1 base, J lost 4 bases, and 10 bases lay in between. The germline V gene has CDR1 SGHTA and CDR2 FQGNSA. The CDR3 extends over 14 amino acids.

The chain uses TRBV7-3 and TRBJ2-3, with D hard to call. There are 12 residues in the CDR3. CDR1 SGHTA and CDR2 FQGTGA come from the germline V gene. Trimming stripped 5 bases from V and 0 bases from J, with 3 bases between. The CDR3 reads CASSPSTDTQYF. The CDR3 DNA reads TGTGCCAGCAGCCCGAGCACAGATACGCAGTATTTT.

This clonotype is medium-sized (0.01 to 0.1%). The V gene is TRBV7-9, the J gene TRBJ1-1; perhaps TRBD1 as D (6 bases). The CDR3 totals 17 residues. CDR1 SEHNR and CDR2 FQNEAQ come from the germline V gene (reference sequence). Trimming cost V 0 bases and J 0 bases, with 14 bases left between them. In DNA form, the CDR3 reads TGTGCCAGCAGCTTAGCGATCGGGGGGCGCTTGAACACTGAAGCTTTCTTT. Protein: CASSLAIGGRLNTEAFF.

Ten or more counts support this clonotype. The chain is built from TRBV6-1 and TRBJ1-6; D is possibly TRBD1 (6 bases). The CDR3 is 16 residues long. Germline CDR1 reads MNHNS; CDR2 reads SASEGT. V lost 7 bases and J lost 7, with 20 bases in between. The CDR3 is CASNLGGGAPNSPLHF. DNA for the CDR3: TGTGCCAGCAACCTGGGGGGGGGCGCCCCCAATTCACCCCTCCACTTT.

This clonotype has just a few counts. The V and J genes are TRBV5-5 and TRBJ2-2, with D perhaps TRBD1 (5 bases). V lost 0 bases to trimming and J lost 4 bases, with 10 bases between them. The CDR3 totals 15 residues. The germline CDR1 and CDR2 sequences are SGHKS and YYEKEE (reference sequence). The CDR3, as DNA: TGTGCCAGCAGCTTGGAGGCCAGGGCCACCGGGGAGCTGTTTTTT. It is translated as CASSLEARATGELFF.

Relative to its sample, this clonotype is medium-sized. This sequence joins TRBV20-1 and TRBJ2-3; D ambiguous. Germline V gene sequence: CDR1 DFQATT, CDR2 SNEGSKA (reference sequence). The germline V and J ends were trimmed by 6 bases and 5 bases, with 12 bases remaining between them. The CDR3 totals 12 residues. The CDR3 sequence: CSALLYEDTQYF. CDR3 nucleotide sequence: TGCAGTGCACTCCTTTACGAAGATACGCAGTATTTT.

This clonotype rates as medium-sized. J is TRBJ2-7 and V is TRBV5-1; D is undetermined. Between the trimmed V and J ends, which lost 0 bases and 5 bases, there was a span of 12 bases. CDR3 length: 14 residues. Germline V gives CDR1 SGHRS, CDR2 YFSETQ. CDR3 bases: TGCGCCAGCAGCTTGGCCCGACGACCGGACGAGCAGTACTTC. Protein sequence: CASSLARRPDEQYF.

This clonotype is medium-sized in the sample. The chain is built from TRBV7-8 and TRBJ2-5, with 12 bases identical to TRBD2. V dropped 5 bases and J dropped 0; count of bases not matched to a gene: 4. This CDR3 has 16 residues. Germline loops: CDR1 SGHVS, CDR2 FQNEAQ. CDR3 in DNA: TGTGCCAGCAGCCCGCGGACTAGCGGGAACCAAGAGACCCAGTACTTC. It is translated as CASSPRTSGNQETQYF.

This chain connects TRBV20-1 to TRBJ2-3; tentative D call: TRBD2 (5 bases). Germline CDR1 is DFQATT and CDR2 is SNEGSKA (reference sequence). The V end lost 1 base, the J end lost 0 bases, and 11 bases lay between the germline ends. This CDR3 is built from 15 residues. The CDR3 nucleotides are TGCAGTGCTAGAGGGGTTAGCGAAAGCACAGATACGCAGTATTTT. Amino acid sequence: CSARGVSESTDTQYF.